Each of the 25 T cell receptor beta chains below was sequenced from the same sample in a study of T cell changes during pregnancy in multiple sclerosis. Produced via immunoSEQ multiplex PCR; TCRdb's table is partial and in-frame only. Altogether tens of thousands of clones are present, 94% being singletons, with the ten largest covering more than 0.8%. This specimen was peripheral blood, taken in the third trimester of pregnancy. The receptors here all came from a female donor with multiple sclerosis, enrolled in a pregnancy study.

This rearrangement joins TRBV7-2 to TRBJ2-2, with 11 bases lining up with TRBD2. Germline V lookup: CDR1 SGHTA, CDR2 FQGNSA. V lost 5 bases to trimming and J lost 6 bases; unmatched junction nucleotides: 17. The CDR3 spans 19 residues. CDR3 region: CASSDTSGLAVLTAGELFF. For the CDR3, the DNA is TGTGCCAGCAGCGACACCTCGGGACTAGCGGTACTAACCGCCGGGGAGCTGTTTTTT. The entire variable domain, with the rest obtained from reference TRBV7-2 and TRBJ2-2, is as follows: GAGVSQSPSNKVTEKGKDVELRCDPISGHTALYWYRQSLGQGLEFLIYFQGNSAPDKSGLPSDRFSAERTGGSVSTLTIQRTQQEDSAVYLCASSDTSGLAVLTAGELFFGEGSRLTVL.

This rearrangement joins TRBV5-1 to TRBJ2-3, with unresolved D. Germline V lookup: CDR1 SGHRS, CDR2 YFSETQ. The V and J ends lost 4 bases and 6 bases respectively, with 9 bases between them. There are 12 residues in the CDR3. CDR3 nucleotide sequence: TGCGCCAGCAGCCGACTGCAGGATACGCAGTATTTT. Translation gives CASSRLQDTQYF.

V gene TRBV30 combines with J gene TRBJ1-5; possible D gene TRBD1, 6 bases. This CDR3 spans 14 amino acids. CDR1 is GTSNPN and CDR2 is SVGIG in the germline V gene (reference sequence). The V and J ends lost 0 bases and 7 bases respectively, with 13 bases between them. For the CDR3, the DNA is TGTGCCTGGAGTGTAGGGGACACCGGCCAGCCCCAGCATTTT. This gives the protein CAWSVGDTGQPQHF.

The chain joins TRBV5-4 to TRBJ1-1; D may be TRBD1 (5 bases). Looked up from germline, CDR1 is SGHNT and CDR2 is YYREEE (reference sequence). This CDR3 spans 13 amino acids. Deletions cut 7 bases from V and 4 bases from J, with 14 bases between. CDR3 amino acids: CASGSGLSTEAFF. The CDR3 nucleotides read TGTGCCAGCGGATCGGGACTCAGCACTGAAGCTTTCTTT.

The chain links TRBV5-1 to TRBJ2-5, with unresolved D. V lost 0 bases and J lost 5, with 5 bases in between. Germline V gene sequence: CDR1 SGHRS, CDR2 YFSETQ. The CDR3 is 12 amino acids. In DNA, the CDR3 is TGCGCCAGCAGCTTGGCCGAGGAGACCCAGTACTTC. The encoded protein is CASSLAEETQYF. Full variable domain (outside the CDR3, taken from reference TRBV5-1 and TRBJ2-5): KAGVTQTPRYLIKTRGQQVTLSCSPISGHRSVSWYQQTPGQGLQFLFEYFSETQRNKGNFPGRFSGRQFSNSRSEMNVSTLELGDSALYLCASSLAEETQYFGPGTRLLVL.

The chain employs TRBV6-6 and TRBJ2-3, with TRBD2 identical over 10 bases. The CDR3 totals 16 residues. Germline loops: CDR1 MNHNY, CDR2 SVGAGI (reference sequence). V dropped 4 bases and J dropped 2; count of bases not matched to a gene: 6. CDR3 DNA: TGTGCCAGCAGTTCTCCGGGACTAGCGCTCACAGATACGCAGTATTTT. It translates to CASSSPGLALTDTQYF.

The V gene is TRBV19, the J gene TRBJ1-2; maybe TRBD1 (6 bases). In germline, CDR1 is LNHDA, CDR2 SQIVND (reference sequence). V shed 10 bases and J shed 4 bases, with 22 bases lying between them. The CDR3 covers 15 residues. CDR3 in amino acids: CATHKPWGRLYGYTF. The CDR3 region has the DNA TGTGCCACTCACAAACCATGGGGGCGACTCTATGGCTACACCTTC.

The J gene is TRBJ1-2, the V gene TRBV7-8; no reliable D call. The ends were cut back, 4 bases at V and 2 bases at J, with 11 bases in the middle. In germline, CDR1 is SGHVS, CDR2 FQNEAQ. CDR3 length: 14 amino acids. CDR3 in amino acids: CASSSRTGNYGYTF. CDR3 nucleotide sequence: TGTGCCAGCAGCTCCCGGACGGGAAACTATGGCTACACCTTC.

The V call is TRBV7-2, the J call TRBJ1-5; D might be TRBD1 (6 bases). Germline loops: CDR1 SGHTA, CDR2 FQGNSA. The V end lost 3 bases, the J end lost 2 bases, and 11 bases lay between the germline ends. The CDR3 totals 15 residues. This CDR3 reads CASSFTGSGNQPQHF. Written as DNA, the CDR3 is TGTGCCAGCAGCTTTACAGGGTCGGGCAATCAGCCCCAGCATTTT.

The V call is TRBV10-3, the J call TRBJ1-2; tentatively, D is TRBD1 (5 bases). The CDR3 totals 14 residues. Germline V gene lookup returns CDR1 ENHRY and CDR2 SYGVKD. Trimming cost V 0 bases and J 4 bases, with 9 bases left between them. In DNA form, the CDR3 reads TGTGCCATCAGTGAGTCGGTGGGGCTCTATGGCTACACCTTC. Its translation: CAISESVGLYGYTF.

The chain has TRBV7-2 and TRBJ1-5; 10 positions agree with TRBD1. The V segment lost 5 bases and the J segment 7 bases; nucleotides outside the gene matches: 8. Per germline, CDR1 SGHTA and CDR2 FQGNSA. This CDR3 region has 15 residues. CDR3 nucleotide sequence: TGTGCCAGCAGCCAGGGACAGGGGAATATCCAGCCCCAGCATTTT. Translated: CASSQGQGNIQPQHF.

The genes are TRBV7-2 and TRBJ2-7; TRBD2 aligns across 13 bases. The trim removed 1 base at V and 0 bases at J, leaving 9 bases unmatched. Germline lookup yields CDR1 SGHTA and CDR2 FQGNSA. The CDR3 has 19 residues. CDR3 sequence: CASSLGLGLAGLRSYEQYF. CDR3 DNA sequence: TGTGCCAGCAGCTTAGGGTTGGGACTAGCGGGACTCCGCTCCTACGAGCAGTACTTC.

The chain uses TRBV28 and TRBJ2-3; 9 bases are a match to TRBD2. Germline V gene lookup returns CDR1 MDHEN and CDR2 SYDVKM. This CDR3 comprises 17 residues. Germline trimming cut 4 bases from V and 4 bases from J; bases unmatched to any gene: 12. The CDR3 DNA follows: TGTGCCAGCAGTTCCCCCCTTAATAGCGGGAGTCCAGATACGCAGTATTTT. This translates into CASSSPLNSGSPDTQYF.

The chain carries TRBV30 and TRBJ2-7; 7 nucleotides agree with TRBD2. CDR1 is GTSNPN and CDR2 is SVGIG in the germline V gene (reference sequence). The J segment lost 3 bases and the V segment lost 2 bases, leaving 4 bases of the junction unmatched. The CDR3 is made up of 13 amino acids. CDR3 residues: CAWSSGTGYEQYF. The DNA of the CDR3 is TGTGCCTGGAGTAGCGGGACCGGCTACGAGCAGTACTTC.

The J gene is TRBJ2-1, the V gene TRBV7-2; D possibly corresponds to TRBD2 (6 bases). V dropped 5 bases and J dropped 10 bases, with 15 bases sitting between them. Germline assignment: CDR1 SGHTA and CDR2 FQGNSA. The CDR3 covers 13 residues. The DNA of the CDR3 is TGTGCCAGCAGCCCGCAACTAGCAGGAGAGCAGTTCTTC. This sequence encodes CASSPQLAGEQFF.

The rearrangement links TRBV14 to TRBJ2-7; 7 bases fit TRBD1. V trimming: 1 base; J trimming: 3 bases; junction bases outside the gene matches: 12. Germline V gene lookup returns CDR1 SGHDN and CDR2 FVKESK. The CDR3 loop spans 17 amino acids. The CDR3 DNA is TGTGCCAGCAGCCAAGCAAACGGTTGGGACAGCCACTACGAGCAGTACTTC. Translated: CASSQANGWDSHYEQYF.

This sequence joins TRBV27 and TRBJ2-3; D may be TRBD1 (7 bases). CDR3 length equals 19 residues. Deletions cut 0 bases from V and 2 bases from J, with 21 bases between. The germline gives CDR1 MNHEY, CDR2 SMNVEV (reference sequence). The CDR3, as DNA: TGTGCCAGCAGTTTATCAGGAGGGGGAGCAGGGGGTTCCACAGATACGCAGTATTTT. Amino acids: CASSLSGGGAGGSTDTQYF.

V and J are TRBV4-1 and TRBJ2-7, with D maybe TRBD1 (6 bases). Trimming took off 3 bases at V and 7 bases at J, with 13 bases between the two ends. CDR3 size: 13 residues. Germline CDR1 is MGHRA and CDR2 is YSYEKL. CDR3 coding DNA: TGCGCCAGCAGCCACGGACAGAGGGAAGAGCAGTACTTC. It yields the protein CASSHGQREEQYF.

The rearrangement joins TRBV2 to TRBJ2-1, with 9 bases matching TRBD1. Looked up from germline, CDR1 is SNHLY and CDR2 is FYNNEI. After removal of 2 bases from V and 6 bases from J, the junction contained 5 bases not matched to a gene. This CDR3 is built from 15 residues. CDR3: CASSERQGERNEQFF. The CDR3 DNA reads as TGTGCCAGCAGTGAAAGACAGGGGGAGCGCAATGAGCAGTTCTTC.

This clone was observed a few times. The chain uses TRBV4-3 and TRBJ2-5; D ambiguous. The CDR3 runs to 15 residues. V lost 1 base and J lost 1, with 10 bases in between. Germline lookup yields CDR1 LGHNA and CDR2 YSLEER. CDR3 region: CASSQGALTQETQYF. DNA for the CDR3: TGCGCCAGCAGCCAAGGGGCCCTAACCCAAGAGACCCAGTACTTC.

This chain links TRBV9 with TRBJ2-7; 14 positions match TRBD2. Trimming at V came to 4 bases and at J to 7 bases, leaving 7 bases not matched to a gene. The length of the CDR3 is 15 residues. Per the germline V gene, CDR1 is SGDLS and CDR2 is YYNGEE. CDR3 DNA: TGTGCCAGCAGCCACGGGACTAGCGGGGGCCCTGAGCAGTACTTC. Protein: CASSHGTSGGPEQYF.

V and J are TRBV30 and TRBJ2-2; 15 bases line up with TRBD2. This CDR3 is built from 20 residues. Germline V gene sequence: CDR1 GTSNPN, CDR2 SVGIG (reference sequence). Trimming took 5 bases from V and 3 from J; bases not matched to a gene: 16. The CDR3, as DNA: TGTGCCTGGTGGGGACTAGCGGGAGGACCTCATATCGGGGACACCGGGGAGCTGTTTTTT. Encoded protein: CAWWGLAGGPHIGDTGELFF.

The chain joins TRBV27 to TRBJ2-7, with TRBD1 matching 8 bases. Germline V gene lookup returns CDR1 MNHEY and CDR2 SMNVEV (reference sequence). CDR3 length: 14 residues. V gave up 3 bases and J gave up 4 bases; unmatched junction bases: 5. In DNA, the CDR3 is TGTGCCAGCAGTTTCGGACAGGGTCTTTACGAGCAGTACTTC. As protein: CASSFGQGLYEQYF.

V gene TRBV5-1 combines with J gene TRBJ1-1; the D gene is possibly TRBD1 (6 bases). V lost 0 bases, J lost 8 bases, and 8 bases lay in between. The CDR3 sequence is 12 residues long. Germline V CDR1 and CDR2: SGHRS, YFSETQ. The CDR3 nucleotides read TGCGCCAGCAGCTTGGAGGGGGGGGAAGCTTTCTTT. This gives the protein CASSLEGGEAFF.

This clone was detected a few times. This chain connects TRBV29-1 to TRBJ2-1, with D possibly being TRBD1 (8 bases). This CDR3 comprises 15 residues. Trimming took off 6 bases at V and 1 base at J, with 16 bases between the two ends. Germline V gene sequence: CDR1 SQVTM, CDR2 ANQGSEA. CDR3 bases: TGCAGCGTGAATGAACAGGGGGGGTCCTACAATGAGCAGTTCTTC. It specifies CSVNEQGGSYNEQFF.